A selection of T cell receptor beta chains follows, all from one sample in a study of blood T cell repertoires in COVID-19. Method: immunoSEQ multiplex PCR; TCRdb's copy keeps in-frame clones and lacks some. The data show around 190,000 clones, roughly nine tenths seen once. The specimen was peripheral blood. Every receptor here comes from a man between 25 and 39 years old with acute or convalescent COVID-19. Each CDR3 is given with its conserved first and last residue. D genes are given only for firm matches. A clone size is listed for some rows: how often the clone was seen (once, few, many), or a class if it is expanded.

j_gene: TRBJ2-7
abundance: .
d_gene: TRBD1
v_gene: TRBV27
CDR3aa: CASSFTGGYEQYF
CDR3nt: TGTGCCAGCAGTTTCACAGGGGGGTACGAGCAGTACTTC

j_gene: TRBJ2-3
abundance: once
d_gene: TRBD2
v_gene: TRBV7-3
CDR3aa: CASSSERGARSTQYF
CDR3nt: TGTGCCAGCAGTTCCGAGCGGGGGGCCCGAAGTACGCAGTATTTT

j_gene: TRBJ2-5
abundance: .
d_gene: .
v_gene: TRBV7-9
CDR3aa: CASSLGTTQETQYF
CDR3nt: TGTGCCAGCAGCTTAGGGACAACGCAAGAGACCCAGTACTTC

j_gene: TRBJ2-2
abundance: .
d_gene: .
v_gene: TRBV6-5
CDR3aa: CASRPTGNTGELFF
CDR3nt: TGTGCCAGCAGGCCAACAGGGAACACCGGGGAGCTGTTTTTT

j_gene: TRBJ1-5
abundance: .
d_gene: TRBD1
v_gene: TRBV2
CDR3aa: CASSDLPGTGFNQPQHF
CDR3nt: TGTGCCAGCAGCGACCTTCCCGGGACAGGGTTCAATCAGCCCCAGCATTTT

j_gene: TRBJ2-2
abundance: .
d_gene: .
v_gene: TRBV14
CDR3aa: CASSQDLAGELFF
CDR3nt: TGTGCCAGCAGCCAAGATCTAGCCGGGGAGCTGTTTTTT

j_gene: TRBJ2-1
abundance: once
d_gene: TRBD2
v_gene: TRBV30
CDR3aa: CAWRVRQSGRAQIYNEQFF
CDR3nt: TGTGCCTGGAGAGTGCGACAGAGCGGGAGGGCCCAGATCTACAATGAGCAGTTCTTC

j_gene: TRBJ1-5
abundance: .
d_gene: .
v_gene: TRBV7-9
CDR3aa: CASSSDLSEVSQWPQHF
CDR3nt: TGTGCCAGCAGCTCAGACCTATCCGAGGTTTCGCAATGGCCCCAGCATTTT

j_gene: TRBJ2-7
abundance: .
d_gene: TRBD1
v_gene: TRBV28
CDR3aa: CASRSAGTGTYEQYF
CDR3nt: TGTGCCAGCAGAAGCGCCGGGACAGGGACCTACGAGCAGTACTTC

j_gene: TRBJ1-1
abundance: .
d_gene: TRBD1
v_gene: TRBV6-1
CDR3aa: CASSEYTGGGTEAFF
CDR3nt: TGTGCCAGCAGTGAGTACACAGGGGGGGGGACTGAAGCTTTCTTT

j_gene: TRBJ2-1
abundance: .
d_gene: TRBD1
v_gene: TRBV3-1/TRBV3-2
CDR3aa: CASSQDPAGGHNEQFF
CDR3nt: TGTGCCAGCAGCCAAGATCCGGCAGGGGGACACAATGAGCAGTTCTTC

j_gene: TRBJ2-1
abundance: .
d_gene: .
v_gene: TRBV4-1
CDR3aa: CASSHSKGEFKTNEQFF
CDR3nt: TGCGCCAGCAGCCATTCCAAGGGGGAGTTTAAGACCAATGAGCAGTTCTTC

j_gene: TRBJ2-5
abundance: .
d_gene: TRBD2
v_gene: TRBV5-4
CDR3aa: CASSLGSGGRALETQYF
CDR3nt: TGTGCCAGCAGCTTGGGTTCCGGCGGGAGGGCCTTGGAGACCCAGTACTTC

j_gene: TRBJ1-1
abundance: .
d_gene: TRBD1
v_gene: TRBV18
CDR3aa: CASSLDRGPMNTEAFF
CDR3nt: TGTGCCAGCTCACTGGACAGGGGGCCTATGAACACTGAAGCTTTCTTT

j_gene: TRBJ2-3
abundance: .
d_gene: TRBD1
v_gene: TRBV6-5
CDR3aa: CASSYSGTGDHTQYF
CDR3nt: TGTGCCAGCAGTTACTCCGGGACAGGGGACCATACGCAGTATTTT

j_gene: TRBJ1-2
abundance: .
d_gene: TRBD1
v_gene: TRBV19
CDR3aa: CASSINRDRGRGYTF
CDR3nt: TGTGCCAGTAGTATTAATCGGGACAGGGGGCGCGGCTACACCTTC

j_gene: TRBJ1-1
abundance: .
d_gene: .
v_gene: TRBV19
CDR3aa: CASSIPGTEAFF
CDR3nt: TGTGCCAGTAGTATTCCGGGAACCGAAGCTTTCTTT

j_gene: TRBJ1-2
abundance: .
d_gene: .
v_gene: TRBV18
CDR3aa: CASSLDTNYGYTF
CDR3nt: TGTGCCAGCTCACTGGACACTAACTATGGCTACACCTTC

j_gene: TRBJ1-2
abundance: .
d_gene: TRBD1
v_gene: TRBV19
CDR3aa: CASTGQGSFNYGYTF
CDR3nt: TGTGCCAGTACCGGACAGGGGTCTTTTAACTATGGCTACACCTTC

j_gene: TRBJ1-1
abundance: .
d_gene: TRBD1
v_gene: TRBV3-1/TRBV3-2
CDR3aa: CASSRSTGASTEAFF
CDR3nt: TGTGCCAGCAGCCGATCGACAGGGGCGAGCACTGAAGCTTTCTTT

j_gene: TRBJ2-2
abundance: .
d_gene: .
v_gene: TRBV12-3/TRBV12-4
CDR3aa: CASSLKRAGELFF
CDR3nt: TGTGCCAGCAGTTTAAAACGAGCCGGGGAGCTGTTTTTT

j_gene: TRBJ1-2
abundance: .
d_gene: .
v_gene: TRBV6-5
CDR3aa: CASRVPGRGYTF
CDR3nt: TGTGCCAGCAGGGTCCCAGGGCGAGGCTACACCTTC

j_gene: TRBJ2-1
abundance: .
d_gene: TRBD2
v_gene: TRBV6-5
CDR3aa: CASSYLGTSDNEQFF
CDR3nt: TGTGCCAGCAGTTACCTGGGGACTAGTGATAATGAGCAGTTCTTC

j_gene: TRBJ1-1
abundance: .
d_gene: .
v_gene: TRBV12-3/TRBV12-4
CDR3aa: CASIRQAHTEAFF
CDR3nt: TGTGCCAGCATCCGACAGGCTCACACTGAAGCTTTCTTT

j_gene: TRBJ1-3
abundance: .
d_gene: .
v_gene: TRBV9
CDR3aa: CASSVALASGNTIYF
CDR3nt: TGTGCCAGCAGCGTAGCACTTGCGTCTGGAAACACCATATATTTT

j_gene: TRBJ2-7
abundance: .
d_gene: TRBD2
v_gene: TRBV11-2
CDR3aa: CASSLVGLAYEQYF
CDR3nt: TGTGCCAGCAGCTTAGTGGGACTAGCCTACGAGCAGTACTTC

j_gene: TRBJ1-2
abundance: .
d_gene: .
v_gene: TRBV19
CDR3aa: CASSIVRGGAYGYTF
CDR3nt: TGTGCCAGTAGTATTGTGCGGGGAGGGGCCTATGGCTACACCTTC

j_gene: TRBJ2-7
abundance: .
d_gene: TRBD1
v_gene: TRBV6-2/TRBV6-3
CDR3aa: CASSYSPGQVPYEQYF
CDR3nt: TGTGCCAGCAGTTACTCCCCGGGACAGGTACCTTACGAGCAGTACTTC

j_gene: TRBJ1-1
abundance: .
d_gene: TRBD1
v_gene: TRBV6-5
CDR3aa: CASSSGTGVEAFF
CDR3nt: TGTGCCAGCAGTTCCGGGACAGGAGTTGAAGCTTTCTTT

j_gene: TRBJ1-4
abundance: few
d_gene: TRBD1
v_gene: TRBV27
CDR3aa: CASRSPSGGPNEKLFF
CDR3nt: TGTGCCAGCAGATCCCCCTCAGGGGGCCCTAATGAAAAACTGTTTTTT

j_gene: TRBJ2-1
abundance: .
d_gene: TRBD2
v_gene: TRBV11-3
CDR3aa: CASSLGGGLSYNEQFF
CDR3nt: TGTGCCAGCAGCTTAGGGGGGGGTCTCTCCTACAATGAGCAGTTCTTC

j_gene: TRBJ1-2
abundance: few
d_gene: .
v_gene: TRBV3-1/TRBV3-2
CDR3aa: CASSPSPGVYGYTF
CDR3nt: TGTGCCAGCAGCCCCTCCCCAGGGGTCTATGGCTACACCTTC

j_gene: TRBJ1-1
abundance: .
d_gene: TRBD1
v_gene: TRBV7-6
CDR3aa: CASSLAGQGDTEAFF
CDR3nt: TGTGCCAGCAGCTTAGCCGGACAGGGAGACACTGAAGCTTTCTTT

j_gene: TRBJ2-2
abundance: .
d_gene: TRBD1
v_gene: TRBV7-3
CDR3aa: CASSQQGAIGELFF
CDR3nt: TGTGCCAGCAGCCAACAGGGGGCGATCGGGGAGCTGTTTTTT

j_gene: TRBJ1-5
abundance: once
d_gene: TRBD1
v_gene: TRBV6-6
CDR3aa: CASTIDRDYQPQHF
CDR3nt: TGTGCCAGCACAATAGACAGGGATTATCAGCCCCAGCATTTT

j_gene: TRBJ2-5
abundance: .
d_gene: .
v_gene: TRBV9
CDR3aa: CASSVGAVGETQYF
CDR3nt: TGTGCCAGCAGCGTAGGGGCAGTCGGAGAGACCCAGTACTTC

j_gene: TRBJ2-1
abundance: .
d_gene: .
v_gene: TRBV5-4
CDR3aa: CASSPTHYSVNEQFF
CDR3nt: TGTGCCAGCAGCCCAACCCATTATAGCGTCAATGAGCAGTTCTTC

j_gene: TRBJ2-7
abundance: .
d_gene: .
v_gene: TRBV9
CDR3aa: CASSVGLAYEQYF
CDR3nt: TGTGCCAGCAGCGTAGGCCTAGCCTACGAGCAGTACTTC

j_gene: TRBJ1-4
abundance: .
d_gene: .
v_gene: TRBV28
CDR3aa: CASSLSRGYEKLFF
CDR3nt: TGTGCCAGCAGTTTAAGCCGAGGTTATGAAAAACTGTTTTTT

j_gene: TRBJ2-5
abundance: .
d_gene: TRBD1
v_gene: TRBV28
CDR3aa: CASSLRQGQTQYF
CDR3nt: TGTGCCAGCAGCTTGAGACAGGGGCAGACCCAGTACTTC

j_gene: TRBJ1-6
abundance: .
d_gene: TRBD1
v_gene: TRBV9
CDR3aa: CASSPGQGNSPLHF
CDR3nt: TGTGCCAGCAGCCCGGGACAGGGAAATTCACCCCTCCACTTT

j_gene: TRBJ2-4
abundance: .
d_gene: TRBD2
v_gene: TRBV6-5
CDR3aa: CASLLAGPKNIQYF
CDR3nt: TGTGCCAGCCTCTTAGCGGGTCCCAAAAACATTCAGTACTTC

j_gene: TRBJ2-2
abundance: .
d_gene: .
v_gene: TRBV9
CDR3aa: CASSTNNANTGELFF
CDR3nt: TGTGCCAGCAGCACTAACAACGCGAACACCGGGGAGCTGTTTTTT

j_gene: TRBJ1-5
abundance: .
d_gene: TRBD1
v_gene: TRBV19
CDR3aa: CASSIRPGGHQPQHF
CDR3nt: TGTGCCAGTAGTATCAGGCCAGGGGGGCATCAGCCCCAGCATTTT

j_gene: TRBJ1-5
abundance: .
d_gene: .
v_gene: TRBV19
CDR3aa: CASTSGVSRGPSNQPQHF
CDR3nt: TGTGCCAGTACCTCCGGTGTTAGCAGGGGCCCGAGCAATCAGCCCCAGCATTTT

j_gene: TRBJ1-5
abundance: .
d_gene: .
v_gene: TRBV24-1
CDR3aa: CATSGSGVRQPQHF
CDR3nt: TGTGCCACCAGTGGTTCGGGGGTACGACAGCCCCAGCATTTT

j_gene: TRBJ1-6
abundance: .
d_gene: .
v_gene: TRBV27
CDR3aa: CASSSSYNSPLHF
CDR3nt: TGTGCCAGCTCGAGCTCCTATAATTCACCCCTCCACTTT

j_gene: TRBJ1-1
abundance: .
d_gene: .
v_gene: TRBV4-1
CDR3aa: CASSYLSGNTEAFF
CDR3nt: TGCGCCAGCAGCTACCTCTCCGGGAACACTGAAGCTTTCTTT

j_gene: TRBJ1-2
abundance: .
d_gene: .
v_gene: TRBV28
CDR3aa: CASTRTAFYGYTF
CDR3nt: TGTGCCAGCACACGGACAGCCTTCTATGGCTACACCTTC

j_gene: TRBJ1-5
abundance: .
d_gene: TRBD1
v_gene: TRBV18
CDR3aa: CASSRDRGAGNQPQHF
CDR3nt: TGTGCCAGCTCACGGGACAGGGGGGCGGGCAATCAGCCCCAGCATTTT

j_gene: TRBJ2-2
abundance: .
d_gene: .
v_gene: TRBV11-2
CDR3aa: CASSLFPRGTGELFF
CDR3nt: TGTGCCAGCAGCTTATTCCCTAGGGGTACCGGGGAGCTGTTTTTT

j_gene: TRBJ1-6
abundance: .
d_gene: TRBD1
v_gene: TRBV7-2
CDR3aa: CASSSIRDRGSPPLHF
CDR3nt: TGTGCCAGCAGCTCAATCCGGGACAGGGGATCGCCACCCCTCCACTTT

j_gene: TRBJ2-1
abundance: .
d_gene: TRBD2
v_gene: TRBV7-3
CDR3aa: CASSEIAGGYYNEQFF
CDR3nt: TGTGCCAGCAGCGAAATAGCGGGGGGGTATTACAATGAGCAGTTCTTC

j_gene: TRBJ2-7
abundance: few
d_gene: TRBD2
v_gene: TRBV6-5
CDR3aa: CASSYSSGSYEQYF
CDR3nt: TGTGCCAGCAGTTACTCTAGCGGGAGCTACGAGCAGTACTTC

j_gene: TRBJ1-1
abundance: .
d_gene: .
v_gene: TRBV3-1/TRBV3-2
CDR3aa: CASSQDWGGRGAFF
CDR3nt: TGTGCCAGCAGCCAAGATTGGGGCGGTCGTGGAGCTTTCTTT

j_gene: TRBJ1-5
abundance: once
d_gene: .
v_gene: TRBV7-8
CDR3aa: CASSSRDDNQPQHF
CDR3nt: TGTGCCAGCAGCTCGAGGGATGATAATCAGCCCCAGCATTTT

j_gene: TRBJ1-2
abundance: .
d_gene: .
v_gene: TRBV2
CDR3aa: CASSESGLMNYGYTF
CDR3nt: TGTGCCAGCAGTGAATCGGGACTCATGAACTATGGCTACACCTTC

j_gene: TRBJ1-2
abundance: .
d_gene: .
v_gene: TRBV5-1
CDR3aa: CASSLVDPIPAGYGYTF
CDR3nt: TGCGCCAGCAGCTTGGTGGACCCAATCCCGGCGGGCTATGGCTACACCTTC